This T cell receptor (beta chain) was profiled in a study of Ad26.COV2.S vaccination and SARS-CoV-2 variants. Study background: Each vaccinee took Ad26.COV2.S intramuscularly, once or twice 56 days apart.

Trimming shortened V by 3 bases and J by 3 bases, and 11 bases separated the two germline ends. The germline V gene has CDR1 SEHNR and CDR2 FQNEAQ (reference sequence). The length of the CDR3 is 14 residues. Produced via immunoSEQ multiplex PCR; TCRdb's table is partial and in-frame only. The sample consists of fewer than 900,000 clones, 89% of them appearing once. Treatment denoted: some 20 received Ad26.COV2.S at low or high dose, single or two shots; about five received placebo; per-sample allocation not given. The investigators took samples on day 63 after the first vaccine or placebo injection. Based in Boston, the donor was an adult of 18-55 years. Wuhan-strain SARS-CoV-2 spike was expressed by the Ad26 vector that made up the vaccine. Study-level findings and limits: Spike-specific TCR breadth in vaccine recipients exceeded that seen in placebo recipients.

Concerning this clone: Its target is not known.

J is TRBJ2-5 and V is TRBV7-9; D is possibly TRBD2 (5 bases). The TCR originated in a person aged 18-65 years who received the Ad26.COV2.S COVID-19 vaccine or a placebo. The sample in question was peripheral blood, obtained in a trial of Ad26.COV2.S vaccine versus placebo. CDR3 DNA sequence: TGTGCCAGCAGCTTGAACACTAGAAAAGAGACCCAGTACTTC. This codes for CASSLNTRKETQYF.